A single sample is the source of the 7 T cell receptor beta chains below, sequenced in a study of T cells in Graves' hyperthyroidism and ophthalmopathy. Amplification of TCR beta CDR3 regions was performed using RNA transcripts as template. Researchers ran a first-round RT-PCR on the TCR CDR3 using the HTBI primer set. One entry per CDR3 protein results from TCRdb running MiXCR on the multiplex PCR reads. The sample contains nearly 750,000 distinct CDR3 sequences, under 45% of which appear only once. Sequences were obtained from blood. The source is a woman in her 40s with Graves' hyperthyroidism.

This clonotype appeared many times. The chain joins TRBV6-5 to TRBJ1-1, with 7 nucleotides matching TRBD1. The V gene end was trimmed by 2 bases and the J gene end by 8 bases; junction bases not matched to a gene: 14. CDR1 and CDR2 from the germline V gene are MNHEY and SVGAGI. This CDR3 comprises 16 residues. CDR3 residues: CASSYLRTGTTGEAFF. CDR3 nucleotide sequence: TGTGCCAGCAGTTACCTCCGGACAGGCACAACAGGGGAAGCTTTCTTT.

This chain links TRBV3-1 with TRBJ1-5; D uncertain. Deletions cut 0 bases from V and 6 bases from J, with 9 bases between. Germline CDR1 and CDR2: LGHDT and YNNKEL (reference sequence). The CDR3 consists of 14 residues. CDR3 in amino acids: CASSQERVGQPQHF. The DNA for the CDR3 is TGTGCCAGCAGCCAAGAAAGGGTAGGTCAGCCCCAGCATTTT.

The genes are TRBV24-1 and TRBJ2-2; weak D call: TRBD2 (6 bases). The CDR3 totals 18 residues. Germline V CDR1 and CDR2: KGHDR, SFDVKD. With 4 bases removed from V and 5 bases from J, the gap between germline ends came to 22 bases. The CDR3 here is CATSDRKAGWPGTGELFF. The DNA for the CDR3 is TGTGCCACCAGTGACCGCAAAGCGGGCTGGCCTGGAACCGGGGAGCTGTTTTTT.

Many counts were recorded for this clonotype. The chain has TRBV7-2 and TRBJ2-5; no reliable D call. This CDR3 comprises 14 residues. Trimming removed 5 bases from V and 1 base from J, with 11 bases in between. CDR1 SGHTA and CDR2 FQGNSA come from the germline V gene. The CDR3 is CASSETLGQETQYF. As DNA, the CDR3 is TGTGCCAGCAGCGAGACTCTAGGCCAAGAGACCCAGTACTTC.

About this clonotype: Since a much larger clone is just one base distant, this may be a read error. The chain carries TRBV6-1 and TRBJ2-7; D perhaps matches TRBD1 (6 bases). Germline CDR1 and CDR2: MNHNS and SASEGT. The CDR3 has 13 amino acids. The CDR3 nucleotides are TGTGCCAGCAGGCCGACAGGTCGAGACGAGCAGCACTTC. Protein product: CASRPTGRDEQHF.

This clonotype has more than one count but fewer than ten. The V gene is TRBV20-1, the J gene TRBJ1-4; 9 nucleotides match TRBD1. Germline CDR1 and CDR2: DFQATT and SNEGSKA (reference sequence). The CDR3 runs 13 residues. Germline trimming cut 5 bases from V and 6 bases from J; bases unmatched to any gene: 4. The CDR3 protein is CSASGQGHEKLFF. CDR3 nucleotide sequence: TGCAGTGCTTCTGGACAGGGGCATGAAAAACTGTTTTTT.

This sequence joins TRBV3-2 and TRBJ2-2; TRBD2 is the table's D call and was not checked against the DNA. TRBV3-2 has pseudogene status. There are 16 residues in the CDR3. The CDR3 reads CASSGVEGTNTGELFF. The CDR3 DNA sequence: TGTGCCAGCAGCGGGGTTGAGGGAACGAACACCGGGGAGCTGTTTTTT.